The rows below give T cell receptor beta chains drawn from one sample of a study of monozygotic twins with inflammatory bowel disease. TCRdb re-called the 5' RACE reads; every CDR3 protein appears as one record, without DNA. The sample holds a few hundred thousand distinct CDR3 sequences. The specimen was blood. Every receptor here comes from a human donor with ulcerative colitis or Crohn's disease, or a healthy co-twin of an affected twin (not recorded which). The CDR3 runs from the conserved cysteine through the conserved F or W. Fields, in order: J gene, V gene, CDR3 protein.

j_call: TRBJ1-2; v_call: TRBV5-1; cdr3_aa: CASSLDLTGGVDGDF
j_call: TRBJ2-3; v_call: TRBV28; cdr3_aa: CASSFRGPTDTQYF
j_call: TRBJ2-7; v_call: TRBV11-2; cdr3_aa: CASGDTVTYEQYF
j_call: TRBJ1-2; v_call: TRBV10-2; cdr3_aa: CATTGQGMGYTF
j_call: TRBJ2-7; v_call: TRBV29-1; cdr3_aa: CSVIQAVDEQYF
j_call: TRBJ2-2; v_call: TRBV28; cdr3_aa: CASRPPDSYTGELFF
j_call: TRBJ2-5; v_call: TRBV18; cdr3_aa: CASSSGNEETQYF
j_call: TRBJ1-2; v_call: TRBV7-9; cdr3_aa: CASSLWTGVDGYTF
j_call: TRBJ1-3; v_call: TRBV7-2; cdr3_aa: CASSSSQGGLGNTIYF
j_call: TRBJ2-3; v_call: TRBV6-2/TRBV6-3; cdr3_aa: CASSYDGQGADTQYF
j_call: TRBJ2-1; v_call: TRBV20-1; cdr3_aa: CSARVGGGYNEQFF
j_call: TRBJ1-1; v_call: TRBV6-6; cdr3_aa: CASLKGGAGTEAFF
j_call: TRBJ2-1; v_call: TRBV28; cdr3_aa: CASSPTPSFEQFF
j_call: TRBJ2-3; v_call: TRBV18; cdr3_aa: CASSPIVYKDSFTDTQYF
j_call: TRBJ2-7; v_call: TRBV27; cdr3_aa: CASSLRSQGALNEQYF
j_call: TRBJ2-1; v_call: TRBV29-1; cdr3_aa: CSVEDPDRLYNEQFF
j_call: TRBJ1-6; v_call: TRBV15; cdr3_aa: CATSSSAGADSPLHF
j_call: TRBJ1-2; v_call: TRBV7-3; cdr3_aa: CASSSPGLGYTF
j_call: TRBJ2-5; v_call: TRBV12-3/TRBV12-4; cdr3_aa: CASSRAGTQETQYF
j_call: TRBJ1-1; v_call: TRBV27; cdr3_aa: CASSTSGISDTEAFF
j_call: TRBJ1-4; v_call: TRBV25-1; cdr3_aa: CASSELGAKSNEKLFF
j_call: TRBJ2-7; v_call: TRBV11-2; cdr3_aa: CASSLVPLAGDEQYF
j_call: TRBJ2-1; v_call: TRBV7-2; cdr3_aa: CASTQDVASYNEQFF
j_call: TRBJ1-3; v_call: TRBV30; cdr3_aa: CAWSETWTGVGNTIYF
j_call: TRBJ2-5; v_call: TRBV9; cdr3_aa: CASSTRGGETQYF
j_call: TRBJ2-2; v_call: TRBV3-1; cdr3_aa: CASRPTSGGLNTGELFF
j_call: TRBJ2-3; v_call: TRBV4-3; cdr3_aa: CASSVRRASGGASDTQYF
j_call: TRBJ2-7; v_call: TRBV7-9; cdr3_aa: CASRAQGEQYF
j_call: TRBJ2-6; v_call: TRBV20-1; cdr3_aa: CSASSGVSSGANVLTF